This is a list of T cell receptor beta chains from one sample in a study of blood T cell repertoires in COVID-19. The data were produced by immunoSEQ multiplex PCR, yet TCRdb's version contains in-frame clones alone and is incomplete. Of 99,000 or so clones listed, about 86% are singletons. Sequenced: peripheral blood. The receptor set was obtained from an older woman in a cohort sampled during active or convalescent COVID-19. Each CDR3 is given with its conserved first and last residue. The D gene is left open where the match is weak.

cdr3_length,j_call,v_call,d_call,cdr3_aa,cdr3_nt
15,TRBJ1-1,TRBV18,NA,CASSPAAGTYTEAFF,TGTGCCAGCTCACCAGCGGCAGGGACTTACACTGAAGCTTTCTTT
14,TRBJ1-6,TRBV10-3,NA,CAISPDSYNSPLHF,TGTGCCATCAGTCCAGACTCCTATAATTCACCCCTCCACTTT
14,TRBJ1-4,TRBV15,NA,CATSRGGGEEKLFF,TGTGCCACCAGCAGAGGGGGGGGCGAAGAAAAACTGTTTTTT
14,TRBJ1-3,TRBV5-1,NA,CASSPGESGNTIYF,TGCGCCAGCAGCCCCGGGGAATCGGGAAACACCATATATTTT
18,TRBJ2-1,TRBV9,TRBD2,CASSIGLAGGVNYNEQFF,TGTGCCAGCAGCATTGGACTAGCGGGGGGAGTTAACTACAATGAGCAGTTCTTC
13,TRBJ2-4,TRBV6-4,NA,CASRGGTQDIQYF,TGTGCCAGCAGGGGCGGGACCCAGGACATTCAGTACTTC
16,TRBJ1-1,TRBV9,NA,CASSVATGHLNTEAFF,TGTGCCAGCAGCGTAGCCACGGGACACTTGAACACTGAAGCTTTCTTT
12,TRBJ1-2,TRBV2,NA,CASSDLGPRYTF,TGTGCCAGCAGTGACCTGGGGCCCCGCTACACCTTC
13,TRBJ1-1,TRBV27,TRBD1,CASSYRGYTEAFF,TGTGCCAGCAGTTACAGGGGATACACTGAAGCTTTCTTT
19,TRBJ2-6,TRBV5-1,NA,CASSLTRGGALSGANVLTF,TGCGCCAGCAGCCTAACCCGTGGAGGGGCCCTCTCTGGGGCCAACGTCCTGACTTTC
12,TRBJ1-4,TRBV30,NA,CFRTDLNEKLFF,TGTTTCAGGACAGATCTTAATGAAAAACTGTTTTTT
15,TRBJ2-2,TRBV5-1,TRBD1,CASSLAGQGTGELFF,TGCGCCAGCAGCTTGGCAGGACAGGGAACCGGGGAGCTGTTTTTT
13,TRBJ2-5,TRBV11-3,TRBD2,CASSSVAGQTQYF,TGTGCCAGCAGCTCGGTAGCGGGGCAGACCCAGTACTTC